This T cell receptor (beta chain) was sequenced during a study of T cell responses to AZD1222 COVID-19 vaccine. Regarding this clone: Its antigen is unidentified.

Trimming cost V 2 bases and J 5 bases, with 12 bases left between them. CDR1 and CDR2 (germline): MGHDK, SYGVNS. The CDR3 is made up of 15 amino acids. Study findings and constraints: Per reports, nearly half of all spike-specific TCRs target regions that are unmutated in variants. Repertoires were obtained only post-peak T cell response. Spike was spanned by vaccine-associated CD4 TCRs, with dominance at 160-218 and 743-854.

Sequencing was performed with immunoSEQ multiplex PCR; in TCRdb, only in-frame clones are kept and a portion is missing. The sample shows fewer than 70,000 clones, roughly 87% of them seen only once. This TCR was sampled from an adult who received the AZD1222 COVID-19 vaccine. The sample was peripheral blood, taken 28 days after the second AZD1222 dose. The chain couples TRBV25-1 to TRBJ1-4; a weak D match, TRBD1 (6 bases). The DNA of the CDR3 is TGTGCCAGCAGTGAACTCCTAACAGGGAATGAAAAACTGTTTTTT. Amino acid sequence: CASSELLTGNEKLFF.